The 28 T cell receptor beta chains given below trace back to one sample, sequenced in a study of T cells in Graves' hyperthyroidism and ophthalmopathy. Researchers amplified the TCR beta CDR3 regions from RNA transcripts. The TCR CDR3 first-round RT-PCR relied on the HTBI primer set. TCRdb recomputed calls from the multiplex PCR reads with MiXCR, one row per CDR3 protein. The sample comprises 600,000 to 700,000 distinct CDR3 sequences, about 45% of which are singletons, and less than 9.5% rests with the top ten. Material for sequencing was peripheral blood or thyroid tissue (not recorded which). The receptors here all came from an adult man with Graves' disease, either hyperthyroidism or ophthalmopathy (not recorded which).

This clonotype was observed many times. V is TRBV7-3 and J is TRBJ1-1, with TRBD1 as a possible D gene (6 bases). The CDR3 is 14 amino acids. Trimming removed 5 bases from V and 0 bases from J, with 10 bases in between. Per germline, CDR1 SGHTA and CDR2 FQGTGA. For the CDR3, the DNA is TGTGCCAGCAGCGCGGGACACGTGAACACTGAAGCTTTCTTT. This codes for CASSAGHVNTEAFF.

The CDR3 loop is CSARVPGLRDPYEQYF. The CDR3 DNA is TGCAGTGCTAGAGTACCGGGACTGAGGGACCCCTACGAGCAGTACTTC. The V call is TRBV20-1, the J call TRBJ2-7, with D tentatively TRBD2 (6 bases). Germline CDR1 and CDR2: DFQATT and SNEGSKA (reference sequence). The CDR3 has 16 residues. Trimming left V 1 base short and J 2 bases short, with 18 bases between.

This chain uses TRBV12-3 or TRBV12-4 with TRBJ1-2, with 11 bases lining up with TRBD1. The V and J ends lost 5 bases and 3 bases, in that order; junction bases with no gene match: 5. This CDR3 has 15 residues. The CDR3 DNA reads TGTGCCAGCAGTGGACAGGGGGCGGTCGACTATGGCTACACCTTC. Translation gives CASSGQGAVDYGYTF.

CDR3 DNA: TGTGCCAGTAGTAAGGCCTTCGGGACAGGGAACACCGGGGAGCTGTTTTTT. Translation gives CASSKAFGTGNTGELFF. The gene calls are TRBV19 and TRBJ2-2, with 8 bases lining up with TRBD1. CDR1 is LNHDA and CDR2 is SQIVND in the germline V gene (reference sequence). Unmatched junction bases numbered 8, after V lost 4 bases and J lost 1 base. The CDR3 has 17 residues.

The V and J genes are TRBV9 and TRBJ2-7; 7 bases are shared with TRBD2. Trimming at V came to 3 bases and at J to 3 bases, leaving 3 bases not matched to a gene. The CDR3 extends over 13 amino acids. Germline assignment: CDR1 SGDLS and CDR2 YYNGEE. The CDR3 bases are TGTGCCAGCAGCGGTTCGGGGGGCTACGAGCAGTACTTC. Translated, it gives CASSGSGGYEQYF.

In this sample, this clonotype turned up a few times. The CDR3 sequence: CASNRAGVSEQYF. The CDR3 DNA follows: TGTGCCAGTAACAGGGCGGGAGTGAGCGAGCAGTACTTC. This chain connects TRBV19 to TRBJ2-7; D is possibly TRBD2 (7 bases). The CDR3 extends over 13 amino acids. Per the germline V gene, CDR1 is LNHDA and CDR2 is SQIVND (reference sequence). Trimming pared 7 bases from V and 6 bases from J, leaving 16 bases between.

In the case of this clonotype: A read error may be the cause here, since a much bigger clone is one base away. V and J are TRBV2 and TRBJ2-5; TRBD1 matches at 12 bases. V lost 6 bases, J lost 5 bases, and 13 bases stayed unmatched. Per the germline V gene, CDR1 is SNHLY and CDR2 is FYNNEI. This CDR3 spans 17 amino acids. CDR3: CASSFGARGTGGETQYF. For the CDR3, the DNA is TGTGCCAGCAGCTTTGGTGCCCGAGGGACAGGGGGCGAGACCCAGTACTTC.

This sequence joins TRBV27 and TRBJ1-2, with TRBD1 identical over 8 bases. Germline CDR1 is MNHEY and CDR2 is SMNVEV (reference sequence). Trimming cost V 3 bases and J 5 bases; bases outside gene matches: 11. There are 16 residues in the CDR3. The CDR3: CASSFPAGGVPYGYTF. The CDR3 region has the DNA TGTGCCAGCAGTTTCCCGGCAGGGGGCGTCCCATATGGCTACACCTTC.

The rearrangement uses TRBV24-1 and TRBJ2-5, with 11 positions matching TRBD2. V was clipped by 6 bases and J by 5 bases; unmatched bases: 7. In germline, CDR1 is KGHDR, CDR2 SFDVKD. The CDR3 spans 15 residues. This CDR3 reads CATSRASGRLETQYF. The CDR3 bases are TGTGCCACCAGTAGGGCTAGCGGGAGGCTGGAGACCCAGTACTTC.

About this clonotype: A read error may explain this, as a much larger clone is one base away. The gene calls are TRBV11-3 and TRBJ1-2, with D unresolved. The CDR3 runs 9 residues. The V gene's germline CDR1 is SGHNT and CDR2 YENEEA. CDR3: CASSFPGHF. CDR3 DNA sequence: TGTGCCAGCAGCTTTCCGGGTCACTTC.

The V call is TRBV19, the J call TRBJ2-2; 7 positions agree with TRBD2. The CDR3 extends over 16 amino acids. From germline, CDR1 is LNHDA and CDR2 SQIVND (reference sequence). Trimming took 6 bases from V and 7 from J; bases not matched to a gene: 14. The CDR3 coding sequence is TGTGCCAGTAGAGAGGTGGGAGGGTCCATCAGCGGGGAGCTGTTTTTT. Translation: CASREVGGSISGELFF.

This chain joins TRBV10-3 and TRBJ1-2, with a weak D call TRBD1 (6 bases). Between the trimmed V and J ends, which lost 5 bases and 8 bases, there was a span of 12 bases. The CDR3 is 12 amino acids. CDR1 and CDR2 (germline): ENHRY, SYGVKD. The chain's CDR3 is CAISQGTQGYTF. DNA for the CDR3: TGTGCCATCAGTCAGGGGACGCAGGGCTACACCTTC.

This clonotype was picked up many times. The chain has TRBV2 and TRBJ2-6, with 9 bases that match TRBD1. Germline values: CDR1 SNHLY, CDR2 FYNNEI. The trim removed 6 bases at V and 3 bases at J, leaving 6 bases unmatched. This CDR3 is 16 amino acids long. This CDR3 is CASRRTGAGGANVLTF. The CDR3 DNA reads as TGTGCCAGCAGGAGGACAGGGGCTGGTGGGGCCAACGTCCTGACTTTC.

The rearrangement uses TRBV6-1 and TRBJ2-2; the D gene could be TRBD1 or TRBD2 (5 bases each). V was pared by 11 bases and J by 15 bases, with 25 bases between. Germline V gene sequence: CDR1 MNHNS, CDR2 SASEGT. The CDR3 covers 13 residues. CDR3 in amino acids: CAGKEAAGATVFF. DNA of the CDR3: TGTGCCGGCAAGGAGGCTGCCGGGGCCACGGTGTTTTTT.

This clonotype was seen many times. The chain carries TRBV29-1 and TRBJ2-7; TRBD1 aligns across 7 bases. After removal of 2 bases from V and 3 bases from J, the junction contained 4 bases not matched to a gene. This CDR3 has 13 amino acids. Germline values: CDR1 SQVTM, CDR2 ANQGSEA. CDR3 loop: CSVERQGDYEQYF. CDR3 nucleotide sequence: TGCAGCGTTGAAAGACAGGGCGACTACGAGCAGTACTTC.

This clonotype was recorded many times. The chain couples TRBV7-9 to TRBJ1-1; TRBD1 is a possible D gene (5 bases). The CDR3 is made up of 12 amino acids. Deletions cut 1 base from V and 10 bases from J, with 10 bases between. The germline V gene has CDR1 SEHNR and CDR2 FQNEAQ (reference sequence). The CDR3 nucleotides read TGTGCCAGCAGCTTAGGCAGGGCGGGAGCTTTCTTT. Protein product: CASSLGRAGAFF. Full variable domain (rest looked up from reference TRBV7-9 and TRBJ1-1): DTGVSQNPRHKITKRGQNVTFRCDPISEHNRLYWYRQTLGQGPEFLTYFQNEAQLEKSRLLSDRFSAERPKGSFSTLEIQRTEQGDSAMYLCASSLGRAGAFFGQGTRLTVV.

The CDR3: CASSLVGGSAEAFF. CDR3 sequence (DNA): TGTGCCAGCAGCTTAGTAGGGGGGTCAGCTGAAGCTTTCTTT. V is TRBV7-9 and J is TRBJ1-1; the D gene is possibly TRBD1 (6 bases). There are 14 residues in the CDR3. Germline loops: CDR1 SEHNR, CDR2 FQNEAQ (reference sequence). With 1 base removed from V and 6 bases from J, the gap between germline ends came to 12 bases. Variable domain in full (rest from reference TRBV7-9 and TRBJ1-1): DTGVSQNPRHKITKRGQNVTFRCDPISEHNRLYWYRQTLGQGPEFLTYFQNEAQLEKSRLLSDRFSAERPKGSFSTLEIQRTEQGDSAMYLCASSLVGGSAEAFFGQGTRLTVV.

A word on this clonotype: Possible read error: a much larger clone is one base away. The chain joins TRBV7-9 to TRBJ1-1; no clear D. The CDR3 is made up of 14 amino acids. Germline V gene sequence: CDR1 SEHNR, CDR2 FQNEAQ (reference sequence). CDR3 sequence: CASSPAVLNAEAFF. For the CDR3, the DNA is TGTGCCAGCAGCCCAGCAGTTCTGAACGCTGAAGCTTTCTTT.

The rearrangement links TRBV2 to TRBJ2-5, with 8 bases matching TRBD1. Germline lookup yields CDR1 SNHLY and CDR2 FYNNEI. The length of the CDR3 is 18 residues. Losses at the gene ends were 0 bases for V and 5 bases for J; bases not matched to a gene: 14. CDR3 DNA sequence: TGTGCCAGCAGTGAAGCGGGGGGCATCAGGGGGCGCGAGGAGACCCAGTACTTC. Its protein is CASSEAGGIRGREETQYF.

The genes are TRBV24-1 and TRBJ1-2, with 8 bases aligning to TRBD1. Trimming at V came to 7 bases and at J to 2 bases, leaving 5 bases not matched to a gene. The CDR3 consists of 14 residues. Germline CDR1 KGHDR, CDR2 SFDVKD. CDR3 DNA: TGTGCCACCAGCAGACAGGGGATCAACTATGGCTACACCTTC. Translated: CATSRQGINYGYTF.

This clonotype showed up many times. The rearrangement joins TRBV29-1 to TRBJ2-7; D is ambiguous. Between the trimmed V and J ends, which lost 5 bases and 1 base, there was a span of 12 bases. This CDR3 is built from 13 residues. The germline V gene has CDR1 SQVTM and CDR2 ANQGSEA. This CDR3 reads CSVPGPGSYEQYF. CDR3 nucleotide sequence: TGCAGCGTTCCTGGCCCCGGATCCTACGAGCAGTACTTC.

This clonotype has only a few counts. The CDR3 reads CASSYSTPAGLGGYTF. The CDR3, as DNA: TGTGCCAGCAGTTACTCTACTCCTGCAGGGTTGGGGGGCTACACCTTC. The rearrangement joins TRBV2 to TRBJ1-2; TRBD1 is a possible D gene (5 bases). Trimming shortened V by 5 bases and J by 8 bases, and 24 bases separated the two germline ends. The CDR3 extends over 16 amino acids. Germline lookup yields CDR1 SNHLY and CDR2 FYNNEI.

This clonotype was picked up many times. The junction does not match germline at one end; this may be a read error. J is TRBJ1-2 and V is TRBV19; the D is unclear. The CDR3 runs 12 residues. Germline CDR1 and CDR2: LNHDA and SQIVND (reference sequence). In DNA, the CDR3 is TGTGCCAGCAGTATAGCTAACTATGGCTACACCTTC. Residues: CASSIANYGYTF.

This chain connects TRBV7-9 to TRBJ2-6; D not resolved. V was pared by 9 bases and J by 0 bases, with 15 bases between. Germline values: CDR1 SEHNR, CDR2 FQNEAQ (reference sequence). The CDR3 consists of 16 residues. CDR3 sequence: CARTIGPSSGANVLTF. The CDR3 nucleotides are TGTGCCAGAACGATCGGGCCGAGCTCTGGGGCCAACGTCCTGACTTTC.

Worth noting for this clonotype: A read error may explain this, as a much larger clone is one base away. No conserved phenylalanine or tryptophan is present at the end of the CDR3, so a read error is the likely explanation. CDR3 coding DNA: TGCAGTGCTAGAGTAGTGGACGACTATGGCTACACCCTC. This gives the protein CSARVVDDYGYTL. This chain connects TRBV20-1 to TRBJ1-2, with unresolved D. This CDR3 region has 13 residues. V gave up 1 base and J gave up 3 bases, with 9 bases separating them. From germline, CDR1 is DFQATT and CDR2 SNEGSKA (reference sequence).

The chain carries TRBV25-1 and TRBJ2-7, with 7 bases fitting TRBD2. J lost 2 bases, V lost 1 base, and 8 bases had no gene match. Germline-derived CDR1 and CDR2 are MGHDK and SYGVNS. The CDR3 spans 16 residues. The chain's CDR3 is CASSEFTSAGAYEQYF. The CDR3 DNA follows: TGTGCCAGCAGTGAATTTACTAGCGCGGGAGCCTACGAGCAGTACTTC.

The gene calls are TRBV7-2 and TRBJ1-6; no firm D call. V shed 8 bases and J shed 7 bases, with 12 bases lying between them. CDR3 length: 13 amino acids. Germline lookup yields CDR1 SGHTA and CDR2 FQGNSA. In DNA, the CDR3 is TGTGCCAGCCGAAGATCACTAAATTCACCCCTCCACTTT. Protein: CASRRSLNSPLHF.

The chain recombines TRBV20-1 with TRBJ2-5; TRBD2 agrees at 8 bases. The J call may be wrong; the DNA end is better matched by TRBJ2-7. This CDR3 region has 14 residues. Germline V gives CDR1 DFQATT, CDR2 SNEGSKA (reference sequence). The CDR3 loop reads CSASGSGSRYEQYF. CDR3 nucleotide sequence: TGCAGTGCTAGCGGGAGCGGGAGTCGCTACGAGCAGTACTTC.